This T cell receptor beta chain was captured by sequencing in a study of response to subunit inactivated influenza vaccine. TCRdb re-called the RT-PCR reads through MiXCR, storing one row per CDR3 protein. The table includes 300,000 to 350,000 distinct CDR3 sequences, about 20% detected once. General study points: The authors offered the suggestion that each seasonal influenza vaccination recruits few new T cells.

CDR3 length equals 16 residues. With 3 bases removed from V and 4 bases from J, the gap between germline ends came to 19 bases. In germline, CDR1 is SGHDT, CDR2 YYEEEE. This clonotype was counted only a few times. The antigen is not known. Here the sequenced sample was PBMCs from blood, taken 21 months after vaccination. The genes are TRBV5-6 and TRBJ2-5; D not resolved. This TCR was recovered from a man in his fifties or sixties who received an inactivated influenza vaccine. The CDR3 region is CASSSQFLGFGETQYF. The CDR3 bases are TGTGCCAGCAGCTCGCAATTCCTAGGATTCGGAGAGACCCAGTACTTC.